Presented here are 27 T cell receptor beta chains from one specimen sequenced in a study of CD39 and CD103 CD8 tumor-infiltrating T cells. Clones were read by immunoSEQ multiplex PCR, and TCRdb kept only the in-frame ones, dropping some. The data hold 15,000 to 20,000 clones, with under 95% observed a single time. Sequencing was performed on CD8+ T cells sorted from blood. The sample's subset: total memory CD8 T cells (CD45RA-CCR7+/-) from blood or uninvolved lymph node. The receptor set was obtained from a human donor with head and neck squamous cell carcinoma.

This clone has just a few counts. The rearrangement uses TRBV5-6 and TRBJ1-1; TRBD1 might be the D (5 bases). V was clipped by 4 bases and J by 7 bases, with 14 bases between them. The CDR3 runs to 13 residues. CDR1 is SGHDT, CDR2 YYEEEE, per germline. The CDR3 DNA reads TGTGCCAGCAGCAGTCTGGCGACAGTTGAAGCTTTCTTT. Protein product: CASSSLATVEAFF.

There are a few counts of this clone. The genes are TRBV27 and TRBJ2-7, with a tentative D call TRBD2 (5 bases). Germline V CDR1 and CDR2: MNHEY, SMNVEV (reference sequence). Trimming took off 1 base at V and 4 bases at J, with 11 bases between the two ends. The CDR3 contains 14 residues. This CDR3 reads CASSLFGVAYEQYF. The CDR3 DNA is TGTGCCAGCAGTTTATTCGGGGTTGCGTACGAGCAGTACTTC.

V is TRBV20-1 and J is TRBJ2-1, with 7 bases fitting TRBD1. Germline V lookup: CDR1 DFQATT, CDR2 SNEGSKA (reference sequence). The trim removed 8 bases at V and 16 bases at J, leaving 8 bases unmatched. This CDR3 has 9 amino acids. The CDR3 DNA reads TGCAGTCTGAGGGGGCCGGGCTTCTTC. This gives the protein CSLRGPGFF.

This clone was recorded only once. J is TRBJ1-1 and V is TRBV6-6; possible D gene TRBD1, 5 bases. The germline gives CDR1 MNHNY, CDR2 SVGAGI (reference sequence). The CDR3 sequence is 12 residues long. Trimming removed 6 bases at V and 5 bases at J, with 10 bases between. CDR3 nucleotides: TGTGCCAGCAGCTGGGGGGGTACTGAAGCTTTCTTT. This gives the protein CASSWGGTEAFF.

V gene TRBV5-1 combines with J gene TRBJ1-1; 9 nucleotides align to TRBD1. The V gene's germline CDR1 is SGHRS and CDR2 YFSETQ. This CDR3 spans 12 amino acids. J gave up 12 bases and V 2 bases, and 5 bases lay outside the gene matches. DNA for the CDR3: TGCGCCAGCAGCTTAGAGACAGGGGGTACTTTCTTT. Translating gives CASSLETGGTFF.

The V call is TRBV19, the J call TRBJ2-1, with 7 bases aligning to TRBD1. CDR3 size: 16 residues. V was pared by 2 bases and J by 4 bases, with 8 bases of the junction left unmatched. From germline, CDR1 is LNHDA and CDR2 SQIVND (reference sequence). The CDR3 protein is CASSITPGQKYNEQFF. The CDR3 coding sequence is TGTGCCAGTAGTATAACGCCGGGACAGAAATACAATGAGCAGTTCTTC.

The J gene is TRBJ2-7, the V gene TRBV6-5, with D perhaps matching TRBD2 (6 bases). This CDR3 is 15 amino acids long. Germline V gene sequence: CDR1 MNHEY, CDR2 SVGAGI. With 2 bases removed from V and 3 bases from J, the gap between germline ends came to 14 bases. Here the CDR3 DNA reads TGTGCCAGCAGTTACATGGGGGGAACCTTCTACGAGCAGTACTTC. This codes for CASSYMGGTFYEQYF.

V gene TRBV5-1 combines with J gene TRBJ1-1; no definite D call. The CDR3 length is 13 residues. V was trimmed by 0 bases and J by 7 bases, leaving 10 bases between them. Germline V gene sequence: CDR1 SGHRS, CDR2 YFSETQ. As DNA, the CDR3 is TGCGCCAGCAGCTTGGAGGGTTTTGGTGAAGCTTTCTTT. Translating it yields CASSLEGFGEAFF.

This chain uses TRBV27 with TRBJ2-6, with TRBD1 identical over 8 bases. The CDR3 has 16 residues. V gave up 6 bases and J gave up 4 bases; unmatched junction bases: 8. Germline V gives CDR1 MNHEY, CDR2 SMNVEV (reference sequence). The CDR3 sequence is CASRTWTGFGANVLTF. In nucleotides, the CDR3 is TGTGCCAGCAGGACCTGGACAGGGTTCGGGGCCAACGTCCTGACTTTC.

The V gene is TRBV28, the J gene TRBJ2-7; D might be TRBD1 (5 bases). Looked up from germline, CDR1 is MDHEN and CDR2 is SYDVKM. This CDR3 region has 15 residues. Trimming pared 3 bases from V and 3 bases from J, leaving 15 bases between. CDR3 DNA sequence: TGTGCCAGCAGTTTTAGGGGCGCCTCAATCTACGAGCAGTACTTC. Amino acid sequence: CASSFRGASIYEQYF. Supplemented by reference TRBV28 and TRBJ2-7, the full variable domain reads DVKVTQSSRYLVKRTGEKVFLECVQDMDHENMFWYRQDPGLGLRLIYFSYDVKMKEKGDIPEGYSVSREKKERFSLILESASTNQTSMYLCASSFRGASIYEQYFGPGTRLTVT.

The gene calls are TRBV11-1 and TRBJ1-1; D is uncertain. The germline V gene encodes CDR1 SGHAT and CDR2 FQDESV (reference sequence). V was pared by 3 bases and J by 4 bases, with 12 bases between. The CDR3 contains 14 residues. CDR3 residues: CASSFSTETTEAFF. Written as DNA, the CDR3 is TGTGCCAGCAGCTTCTCTACAGAGACCACTGAAGCTTTCTTT.

The chain joins TRBV7-9 to TRBJ1-1; TRBD1 matches at 8 bases. Germline V lookup: CDR1 SEHNR, CDR2 FQNEAQ (reference sequence). The ends lost 5 bases at V and 0 bases at J; junction bases unmatched: 8. This CDR3 has 16 amino acids. The CDR3 is CASSGYRGAVNTEAFF. As DNA, the CDR3 is TGTGCCAGCAGCGGCTACAGGGGGGCTGTGAACACTGAAGCTTTCTTT.

The V and J genes are TRBV4-1 and TRBJ1-1; TRBD1 might be the D (5 bases). CDR3 length: 16 amino acids. V was cut by 4 bases and J by 5 bases, with 20 bases left in between. CDR1 is MGHRA and CDR2 is YSYEKL in the germline V gene. The CDR3 region has the DNA TGCGCCAGCAGCCGCTCTCAGGGCGTGTTGGGAACTGAAGCTTTCTTT. It specifies CASSRSQGVLGTEAFF.

The chain combines TRBV5-6 with TRBJ1-1, with unresolved D. The CDR3 is 15 residues long. The ends were cut back, 3 bases at V and 0 bases at J, with 12 bases in the middle. Germline V gene sequence: CDR1 SGHDT, CDR2 YYEEEE. In DNA, the CDR3 is TGTGCCAGCAGCTGGATGGGTCCTATGAACACTGAAGCTTTCTTT. It specifies CASSWMGPMNTEAFF.

The rearrangement uses TRBV9 and TRBJ1-2; D unclear. CDR1 and CDR2 (germline): SGDLS, YYNGEE. The CDR3 contains 13 residues. The V and J ends lost 0 bases and 8 bases respectively, with 11 bases between them. CDR3 coding DNA: TGTGCCAGCAGCGTAGATTGGGGAGGAGGCTACACCTTC. Translated, it gives CASSVDWGGGYTF.

V gene TRBV10-3 combines with J gene TRBJ1-1; a possible D gene is TRBD1 (5 bases). V shed 6 bases and J shed 9 bases, with 14 bases lying between them. The CDR3 contains 12 residues. Germline V gives CDR1 ENHRY, CDR2 SYGVKD. The CDR3 nucleotides are TGTGCCATCAGAGATGGGACGGATCAAGCTTTCTTT. Amino acid sequence: CAIRDGTDQAFF.

J is TRBJ1-4 and V is TRBV27; TRBD1 might be the D (5 bases). Germline CDR1 is MNHEY and CDR2 is SMNVEV (reference sequence). Trimming took 4 bases from V and 11 from J, leaving 17 bases between them. The CDR3 is made up of 14 amino acids. CDR3 sequence: CASSWDGLGEKLFF. The CDR3 DNA reads TGTGCCAGCAGTTGGGACGGTCTTGGGGAGAAACTGTTTTTT.

The chain employs TRBV28 and TRBJ2-7; TRBD2 agrees at 11 bases. Per the germline V gene, CDR1 is MDHEN and CDR2 is SYDVKM. The CDR3 runs 17 residues. J gave up 2 bases and V 5 bases, and 11 bases lay outside the gene matches. DNA for the CDR3: TGTGCCAGCAGTCTGCCACCCGCTAGCGGGGGGCCCTACGAGCAGTACTTC. It translates to CASSLPPASGGPYEQYF.

The rearrangement joins TRBV6-1 to TRBJ1-1; no reliable D call. The CDR3 sequence is 15 residues long. In germline, CDR1 is MNHNS, CDR2 SASEGT. Trimming shortened V by 1 base and J by 6 bases, and 15 bases separated the two germline ends. The CDR3 nucleotides read TGTGCCAGCAGTGAAGGTGACGGTGGTTTCGCTGAAGCTTTCTTT. It encodes CASSEGDGGFAEAFF.

The V and J genes are TRBV5-4 and TRBJ2-1; TRBD2 aligns across 7 bases. CDR1 and CDR2 from the germline V gene are SGHNT and YYREEE (reference sequence). The CDR3 totals 14 residues. Trimming took 2 bases from V and 8 from J; bases not matched to a gene: 7. The CDR3, as DNA: TGTGCCAGCAGCTTTCAAGCGGGGAGCGATGAGCAGTTCTTC. As protein: CASSFQAGSDEQFF.

This chain uses TRBV6-1 with TRBJ1-4; D remains ambiguous. V dropped 3 bases and J dropped 8 bases, with 13 bases sitting between them. The CDR3 has 14 residues. Germline CDR1 MNHNS, CDR2 SASEGT. CDR3 sequence: CASSDWVGREKLFF. The CDR3, as DNA: TGTGCCAGCAGTGATTGGGTTGGGAGGGAAAAACTGTTTTTT.

J is TRBJ2-2 and V is TRBV7-9; tentatively, D is TRBD1 or TRBD2 (6 bases each). CDR3 length equals 14 residues. The V end lost 5 bases, the J end lost 6 bases, and 13 bases lay between the germline ends. Germline V CDR1 and CDR2: SEHNR, FQNEAQ (reference sequence). The CDR3 sequence: CASSPAGQAGELFF. Here the CDR3 DNA reads TGTGCCAGCAGCCCCGCGGGACAAGCCGGGGAGCTGTTTTTT.

This sequence joins TRBV7-6 and TRBJ2-7, with 9 positions matching TRBD1. CDR3 length equals 16 residues. V lost 4 bases, J lost 1 base, and 8 bases stayed unmatched. Germline V gene lookup returns CDR1 SGHVS and CDR2 FNYEAQ. CDR3 nucleotide sequence: TGTGCCAGCAGCTCTAGTGTGACAGGGGGTTCCTACGAGCAGTACTTC. Its translation: CASSSSVTGGSYEQYF.

The chain carries TRBV7-9 and TRBJ1-4; D not resolved. The CDR3 is 13 residues long. CDR1 is SEHNR and CDR2 is FQNEAQ in the germline V gene (reference sequence). The V end lost 5 bases, the J end lost 4 bases, and 8 bases lay between the germline ends. CDR3 sequence reads: CASSIGGNEKLFF. The DNA for the CDR3 is TGTGCCAGCAGCATAGGCGGTAATGAAAAACTGTTTTTT.

The sample holds a few counts of this clone. The CDR3 sequence: CASSLGVMNTEAFF. In DNA form, the CDR3 reads TGTGCCAGCAGCCTGGGGGTCATGAACACTGAAGCTTTCTTT. The chain carries TRBV7-9 and TRBJ1-1, with D possibly TRBD1 on 5 matching bases. This CDR3 comprises 14 residues. Germline V gives CDR1 SEHNR, CDR2 FQNEAQ (reference sequence). Deletions cut 5 bases from V and 0 bases from J, with 10 bases between.

J is TRBJ1-3 and V is TRBV28, with D maybe TRBD1 (5 bases). Germline CDR1 and CDR2: MDHEN and SYDVKM. Deletions cut 8 bases from V and 2 bases from J, with 25 bases between. There are 18 residues in the CDR3. The CDR3 protein is CASVSPSLGTATGNTIYF. CDR3 DNA sequence: TGTGCCAGCGTCTCTCCTTCCTTAGGGACGGCTACTGGAAACACCATATATTTT.

The chain joins TRBV7-2 to TRBJ1-1, with D hard to call. Germline CDR1 and CDR2: SGHTA and FQGNSA. With 3 bases removed from V and 0 bases from J, the gap between germline ends came to 5 bases. The CDR3 has 13 residues. This CDR3 is CASSFSLNTEAFF. The CDR3 DNA is TGTGCCAGCAGCTTTTCGTTGAACACTGAAGCTTTCTTT.